Listed here are 25 T cell receptor beta chains from one sample, sequenced in a study of tumor and adjacent non-tumor tissue in lung cancer. Three rounds of nested PCR, following a modified ARM-PCR protocol, produced the TCRbeta library. Via MiXCR, TCRdb re-called the multiplex PCR reads, giving one row per CDR3 protein. The sample holds about 110,000 distinct CDR3 sequences; roughly 77% are singletons and the top ten take about 40%. RNA was extracted from bulk tissue without any cell sorting. Sequenced sample: lung tumor tissue. All receptors come from an older woman with non-small cell lung cancer.

About this clonotype: A much more abundant neighbour one base away suggests this may be a read error. The genes are TRBV4-3 and TRBJ2-1; possibly TRBD2 for D (7 bases). Germline CDR1 is LGHNA and CDR2 is YSLEER. This CDR3 has 19 amino acids. This CDR3 reads CANSQDLPSPGGANNEQFF. CDR3 in DNA: TGCGCCAACAGCCAAGATCTTCCTTCACCGGGGGGCGCTAACAATGAGCAGTTCTTC.

About this clonotype: This sequence may be a read error, since a much larger clone differs from it by one base. The rearrangement joins TRBV20-1 to TRBJ2-2; 9 nucleotides agree with TRBD1. The V gene end was trimmed by 3 bases and the J gene end by 6 bases; junction bases not matched to a gene: 11. The CDR3 has 16 residues. Germline CDR1 reads DFQATT; CDR2 reads SNEGSKA (reference sequence). In DNA form, the CDR3 reads TGCAGTGCTAGGCCCCTCGGACAGGGGACTTCCGGGGAGCTGTTTTTT. The encoded protein is CSARPLGQGTSGELFF.

Details on this clonotype: Compared with germline, one end of the junction differs, possibly owing to a read error. The chain couples TRBV20-1 to TRBJ1-5; no clear D gene. Germline V gives CDR1 DFQATT, CDR2 SNEGSKA (reference sequence). This CDR3 has 16 residues. This chain's CDR3 is CSAREEGLGNNQSHHF. CDR3 sequence (DNA): TGCAGTGCTAGAGAGGAGGGATTAGGAAACAATCAGTCCCATCATTTT.

On this clonotype itself: This may be a read error, as it is one base from a much larger clone. The chain couples TRBV28 to TRBJ2-7; D is possibly TRBD1 (6 bases). CDR1 is MDHEN, CDR2 SYDVKM, per germline. The CDR3 is 14 amino acids. CDR3 coding DNA: TGTGCCAGCAGTTTACTGGGGGCCAACTACGATCAGTACTTC. It specifies CASSLLGANYDQYF.

In the case of this clonotype: Sequence at one end of the junction differs from germline and may be a read error. The rearrangement joins TRBV20-1 to TRBJ2-5; TRBD2 agrees at 7 bases. In germline, CDR1 is DFQATT, CDR2 SNEGSKA (reference sequence). This CDR3 is built from 18 residues. The CDR3 DNA reads as TGCAGTGCTAGAGATAAAACTAGCGAGAGTCCCAGGCAAGAGGCCCAGTACTTC. Protein product: CSARDKTSESPRQEAQYF.

This clonotype has a handful of counts. The chain has TRBV7-3 and TRBJ2-1; 7 nucleotides agree with TRBD1. The CDR3 is made up of 12 amino acids. Germline V lookup: CDR1 SGHTA, CDR2 FQGTGA. The junction had 10 bases not matched to a gene; V was cut back by 5 bases and J by 15 bases. The CDR3 here is CASSSDRERWFF. As DNA, the CDR3 is TGTGCCAGCAGCAGTGACAGGGAGAGGTGGTTCTTC. The variable domain in full, completed from reference TRBV7-3 and TRBJ2-1, reads GAGVSQTPSNKVTEKGKYVELRCDPISGHTALYWYRQSLGQGPEFLIYFQGTGAADDSGLPNDRFFAVRPEGSVSTLKIQRTERGDSAVYLCASSSDRERWFFGPGTRLTVL.

Turning to this clonotype: Mismatch with germline at one junction end may stem from a read error. The CDR3 DNA is TGCAGTACTAGATCCCGAGGGTTTCGGTTCTTC. Translating it yields CSTRSRGFRFF. The chain uses TRBV20-1 and TRBJ2-1, with a weak D call TRBD2 (5 bases). The CDR3 consists of 11 residues. From germline, CDR1 is DFQATT and CDR2 SNEGSKA (reference sequence).

Turning to this clonotype: One junction end does not reproduce the germline sequence, and a read error may be involved. The chain has TRBV11-2 and TRBJ1-1, with D unresolved. The length of the CDR3 is 14 residues. Germline V gene sequence: CDR1 SGHAT, CDR2 FQNNGV. The DNA of the CDR3 is TGTGCCAGCAGACCCGGAGTGGGATTACCTGAAGGTTTCTTC. Its protein product is CASRPGVGLPEGFF.

On this clonotype itself: Given a much more abundant clone one base away, this may be a read error. The chain couples TRBV30 to TRBJ2-7; D remains ambiguous. The CDR3 extends over 11 amino acids. The V gene lost 3 bases and the J gene lost 7 bases, with 10 bases spanning the gap. Per germline, CDR1 GTSNPN and CDR2 SVGIG (reference sequence). The CDR3 is CAWSWDGEQYF. In nucleotides, the CDR3 is TGTGCCTGGAGCTGGGATGGGGAGCAGTACTTC.

As to this clonotype: A clone one base away is much larger, so this may be a read error. The V and J genes are TRBV28 and TRBJ2-3, with unresolved D. CDR1 MDHEN and CDR2 SYDVKM come from the germline V gene. There are 15 residues in the CDR3. CDR3 nucleotides: TGTGCCAGCACCTCGATTGTCTTTAACACAGAAACGCAGTATTTT. Protein: CASTSIVFNTETQYF. The entire variable domain, with the rest obtained from reference TRBV28 and TRBJ2-3, is as follows: DVKVTQSSRYLVKRTGEKVFLECVQDMDHENMFWYRQDPGLGLRLIYFSYDVKMKEKGDIPEGYSVSREKKERFSLILESASTNQTSMYLCASTSIVFNTETQYFGPGTRLTVL.

Only a few counts were recorded for this clonotype. The junction departs from the called germline gene at one end, perhaps through a read error. The rearrangement uses TRBV24-1 and TRBJ2-2, with D tentatively TRBD1 (6 bases). Germline V CDR1 and CDR2: KGHDR, SFDVKD. This CDR3 is built from 15 residues. This CDR3 reads CATSDLQGNTGEQFF. The CDR3 DNA reads TGTGCCACCAGTGACTTACAGGGCAACACCGGGGAGCAGTTTTTT.

The chain joins TRBV12-3 or TRBV12-4 to TRBJ1-2, with D unresolved. V shed 2 bases and J shed 10 bases, with 11 bases lying between them. The CDR3 has 12 amino acids. CDR3 sequence: CASSLCGYAYTF. The CDR3 DNA follows: TGTGCCAGCAGTTTATGTGGGTACGCCTACACCTTC.

With regard to this clonotype: An end of the junction does not agree with germline; a read error may underlie this. This rearrangement joins TRBV10-3 to TRBJ1-2; 10 bases are shared with TRBD1. The CDR3 has 18 amino acids. Per germline, CDR1 ENHRY and CDR2 SYGVKD. The CDR3 here is CAIGDSIAPGQGLSGYTF. The CDR3 bases are TGTGCCATCGGTGATTCGATAGCCCCGGGACAGGGGCTGAGTGGCTACACCTTC.

Concerning this clonotype itself: Just one base apart from a much larger clone, this may be a read error. The V and J genes are TRBV20-1 and TRBJ2-7; a possible D gene is TRBD2 (5 bases). Germline CDR1 reads DFQATT; CDR2 reads SNEGSKA (reference sequence). CDR3 size: 11 residues. Trimming took off 7 bases at V and 3 bases at J, with 10 bases between the two ends. The CDR3 coding sequence is TGCAGTGTTAGGGAGTACTACGAGCAGTACTTC. Translated, it gives CSVREYYEQYF.

This chain links TRBV5-5 with TRBJ1-5, with TRBD1 as a possible D gene (5 bases). Trimming pared 4 bases from V and 6 bases from J, leaving 20 bases between. Germline V lookup: CDR1 SGHKS, CDR2 YYEKEE (reference sequence). This CDR3 is 16 amino acids long. The CDR3 nucleotides are TGTGCCAGCAGCATAGACAGCGGCCGATTTGGTCAGCCCCAGCATTTT. Translation gives CASSIDSGRFGQPQHF. Full variable domain (remainder filled in from reference TRBV5-5 and TRBJ1-5): DAGVTQSPTHLIKTRGQQVTLRCSPISGHKSVSWYQQVLGQGPQFIFQYYEKEERGRGNFPDRFSARQFPNYSSELNVNALLLGDSALYLCASSIDSGRFGQPQHFGDGTRLSIL.

Points on this clonotype: A junction end diverges from the germline sequence, so it may reflect a read error. This chain joins TRBV4-3 and TRBJ2-7, with 8 bases matching TRBD1. This CDR3 comprises 15 residues. CDR1 is LGHNA and CDR2 is YSLEER in the germline V gene. The CDR3 DNA is TGTGCCAGCAGCCCGAGGGGGACAGGACAGTACGAGCAGTACTTC. Protein product: CASSPRGTGQYEQYF.

There are many counts of this clonotype. DNA for the CDR3: TGTGCCAGCAGTTCTGGGGGACAGGGTGTTGGAAACACCATATATTTT. The encoded protein is CASSSGGQGVGNTIYF. J is TRBJ1-3 and V is TRBV28, with 9 bases that match TRBD1. The CDR3 runs to 16 residues. V dropped 4 bases and J dropped 3; count of bases not matched to a gene: 7. Germline assignment: CDR1 MDHEN and CDR2 SYDVKM.

Regarding this clonotype: This could be a read error, since a much larger clone is one nucleotide away. The chain recombines TRBV20-1 with TRBJ2-2; D is possibly TRBD1 or TRBD2 (5 bases each). Germline-derived CDR1 and CDR2 are DFQATT and SNEGSKA (reference sequence). This CDR3 spans 13 amino acids. In DNA, the CDR3 is TGCAGTGCTACGGGAACGGACACCGGGGAGCCGTTTTTT. Protein sequence: CSATGTDTGEPFF.

As to this clonotype: The final CDR3 position lacks the conserved phenylalanine or tryptophan, pointing to a likely read error. The genes are TRBV6-5 and TRBJ2-6, with D possibly TRBD2 on 6 matching bases. Trimming removed 5 bases from V and 4 bases from J, with 15 bases in between. The germline V gene encodes CDR1 MNHEY and CDR2 SVGAGI. The CDR3 sequence is 16 residues long. The CDR3 region is CASSRQRGGGANVLTI. The CDR3 nucleotides read TGTGCCAGCAGTCGACAGAGAGGAGGGGGGGCCAACGTCCTGACTATC.

A note on this clonotype: At one boundary the junction diverges from the germline segment, which might be a read error. The chain is built from TRBV5-6 and TRBJ1-2, with 11 bases identical to TRBD1. The CDR3 contains 15 residues. Germline CDR1 and CDR2: SGHDT and YYEEEE. The CDR3 DNA follows: TGTGACAGCAGCCCCCGGACAGGGGGCTGGTATGGCTACACCTTC. Protein: CDSSPRTGGWYGYTF.

The table lists this clonotype with a count of one. A much bigger clone sits one base away, suggesting this may be a read error. The V gene is TRBV20-1, the J gene TRBJ2-2; D tentatively reads TRBD1 or TRBD2 (5 bases each). V lost 3 bases, J lost 1 base, and 12 bases lay in between. The CDR3 consists of 15 residues. CDR1 and CDR2 from the germline V gene are DFQATT and SNEGSKA (reference sequence). The CDR3 DNA follows: TGCAGTGCTAGGAAGCAGGGAGTGAACACCGGGGAGCTGTTTTTT. Its protein is CSARKQGVNTGELFF.

On this clonotype itself: This is likely a read error, given that the CDR3 carries no conserved phenylalanine or tryptophan at its end. The DNA is left out, because the CDR3 cannot be placed on it with certainty; the CDR3 is given as TCRdb lists it. The chain joins TRBV11-2 to TRBJ2-7; the D call in the table, TRBD1, was not verified against the DNA. The CDR3 has 14 residues if both end residues are counted. From germline, CDR1 is SGHAT and CDR2 FQNNGV. Here the CDR3 reads CASSYRDRGYEHYL.

A note on this clonotype: An end of the junction does not agree with germline; a read error may underlie this. This sequence joins TRBV29-1 and TRBJ2-5, with a possible D match to TRBD1 (6 bases). CDR1 and CDR2 (germline): SQVTM, ANQGSEA. The CDR3 extends over 14 amino acids. CDR3 in amino acids: CKVDSQGFLETQYF. Here the CDR3 DNA reads TGCAAGGTTGACTCACAGGGTTTTCTAGAGACCCAATACTTC.

Regarding this clonotype: A much larger clonotype is one base distant, so this may be a read error. V usage is TRBV6-2 or TRBV6-3 and J usage is TRBJ1-5, with TRBD1 identical over 7 bases. The V gene's germline CDR1 is MNHEY and CDR2 SVGEGT. J gave up 3 bases and V 11 bases, and 16 bases lay outside the gene matches. The CDR3 totals 16 residues. The CDR3 DNA is TGTGCCTCCCTCGACAGGGTGGGGCAGGTCAATCAGCCCCAGCATTTT. Amino acids: CASLDRVGQVNQPQHF.

Regarding this clonotype: A much larger clone sits a single nucleotide away, making a read error possible. The chain couples TRBV20-1 to TRBJ2-1, with D possibly being TRBD1 (5 bases). Trimming removed 6 bases at V and 8 bases at J, with 23 bases between. The germline V gene encodes CDR1 DFQATT and CDR2 SNEGSKA (reference sequence). There are 15 residues in the CDR3. The CDR3 sequence is CSAPSVTEVSHEQFF. The CDR3 DNA sequence: TGCAGTGCCCCGTCAGTGACAGAGGTCTCGCATGAGCAGTTCTTC.